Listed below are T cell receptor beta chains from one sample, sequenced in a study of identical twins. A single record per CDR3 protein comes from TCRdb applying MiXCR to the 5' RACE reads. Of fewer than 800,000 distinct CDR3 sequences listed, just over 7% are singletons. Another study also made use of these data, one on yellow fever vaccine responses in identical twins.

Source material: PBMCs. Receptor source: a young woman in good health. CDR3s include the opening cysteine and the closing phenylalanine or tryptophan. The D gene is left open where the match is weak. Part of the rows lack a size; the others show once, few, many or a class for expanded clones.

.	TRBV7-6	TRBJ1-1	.	TGTGCCAGCAGCAAGGGACCGATGAACACTGAAGCTTTCTTT	CASSKGPMNTEAFF
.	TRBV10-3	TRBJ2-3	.	TGTGCCATCAGTGAGTCGCAGGGAAAAGATACGCAGTATTTT	CAISESQGKDTQYF
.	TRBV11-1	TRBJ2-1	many	TGTGCCAGCAGCACCCCTGCTGGGACCTACTTCTACAATGAGCAGTTCTTC	CASSTPAGTYFYNEQFF
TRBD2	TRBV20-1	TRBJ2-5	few	TGCAGTGCAAGCCGGACTAGCGGGTACGAGACCCAGTACTTC	CSASRTSGYETQYF
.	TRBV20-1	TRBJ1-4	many	TGCAGTGCTAGTTGGCAGGGGAGTGAAAAACTGTTTTTT	CSASWQGSEKLFF
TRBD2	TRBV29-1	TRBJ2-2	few	TGCAGCGGATTCGGACTAGCGGGGGCGAACACCGGGGAGCTGTTTTTT	CSGFGLAGANTGELFF
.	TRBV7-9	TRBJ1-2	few	TGTGCCAGCAGCTTAGCCGGGACCTACACCTTC	CASSLAGTYTF
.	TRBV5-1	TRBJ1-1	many	TGCGCCAGCAGCTTGTACCAATGGTCGAACACTGAAGCTTTCTTT	CASSLYQWSNTEAFF
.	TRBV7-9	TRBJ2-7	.	TGTGCCAGCAGCTTGAACAGGGAAACCTACGAGCAGTACTTC	CASSLNRETYEQYF
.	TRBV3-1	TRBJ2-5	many	TGTGCCAGCAGCCAAGATAGGGCAGAGCAAGAGACCCAGTACTTC	CASSQDRAEQETQYF
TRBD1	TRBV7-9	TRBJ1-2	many	TGTGCCAGCAGCCCCGGGACAGGGTATGGCTACACCTTC	CASSPGTGYGYTF
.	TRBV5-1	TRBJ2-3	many	TGCGCCAGCAGCGCGGAGGACCCGAGGGTGGATACGCAGTATTTT	CASSAEDPRVDTQYF
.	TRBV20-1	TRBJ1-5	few	TGCAGTGCTAGCGATCCGCAGGGGAATCAGCCCCAGCATTTT	CSASDPQGNQPQHF
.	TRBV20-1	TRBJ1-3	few	TGCAGTGCTAGAAGAGATCCTGGAAACACCATATATTTT	CSARRDPGNTIYF
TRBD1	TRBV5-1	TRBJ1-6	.	TGCGCCAGCAGCTTCGAGACAGGGGGCAATTCACCCCTCCACTTT	CASSFETGGNSPLHF